These 26 T cell receptor beta chains share one sample of origin, sequenced in a study of blood T cell repertoires in COVID-19. The data were produced by immunoSEQ multiplex PCR, yet TCRdb's version contains in-frame clones alone and is incomplete. The sample has just over 70,000 clones; around nine tenths are singletons. The sequencing sample was made of peripheral blood. The source of these receptors is a human donor in a cohort sampled during active COVID-19.

This clone was seen a handful of times. The rearrangement joins TRBV4-1 to TRBJ2-1; 11 bases fit TRBD2. CDR1 MGHRA and CDR2 YSYEKL come from the germline V gene. This CDR3 comprises 15 residues. After removal of 6 bases from V and 8 bases from J, the junction contained 9 bases not matched to a gene. In nucleotides, the CDR3 is TGCGCCAGCAGAAACATAGCGGGGGGGCTCCATGAGCAGTTCTTC. Translating gives CASRNIAGGLHEQFF.

The chain recombines TRBV18 with TRBJ1-2; a weak D match, TRBD1 (6 bases). CDR3 length: 18 residues. Per germline, CDR1 KGHSH and CDR2 LQKENI. Trimming left V 0 bases short and J 7 bases short, with 24 bases between. CDR3 region: CASSPPVGQGSPQGGYTF. The CDR3 DNA is TGTGCCAGCTCACCACCGGTGGGGCAGGGGAGCCCTCAAGGTGGCTACACCTTC.

The rearrangement links TRBV12-3 or TRBV12-4 to TRBJ1-2; D ambiguous. V was shortened by 11 bases and J by 8 bases, with 18 bases between the two germline ends. The CDR3 covers 12 residues. The CDR3 is CAGTSESGGYTF. CDR3 sequence (DNA): TGTGCCGGAACTTCGGAGTCGGGGGGCTACACCTTC.

The chain joins TRBV5-4 to TRBJ2-7; 7 nucleotides agree with TRBD2. CDR3 length equals 13 residues. CDR1 SGHNT and CDR2 YYREEE come from the germline V gene (reference sequence). V lost 5 bases, J lost 7 bases, and 9 bases stayed unmatched. The CDR3 nucleotides read TGTGCCAGCAGAACTCCGGCGGGGGTGGAGCAGTACTTC. The encoded protein is CASRTPAGVEQYF.

The rearrangement joins TRBV2 to TRBJ1-5; D gene uncertain. The CDR3 runs 14 residues. Trimming stripped 6 bases from V and 0 bases from J, with 9 bases between. Germline V gene lookup returns CDR1 SNHLY and CDR2 FYNNEI. This chain's CDR3 is CASRRYDSNQPQHF. The CDR3 DNA follows: TGTGCCAGCAGGAGGTATGATAGCAATCAGCCCCAGCATTTT.

V gene TRBV9 combines with J gene TRBJ1-5, with a possible D match to TRBD1 (5 bases). Germline V gives CDR1 SGDLS, CDR2 YYNGEE. V lost 3 bases, J lost 4 bases, and 20 bases lay in between. The CDR3 contains 17 residues. The CDR3 bases are TGTGCCAGCAGCGCGCCGGACACTCCCCCTGTGAATCAGCCCCAGCATTTT. As protein: CASSAPDTPPVNQPQHF. The whole variable domain, remainder taken from reference TRBV9 and TRBJ1-5, is DSGVTQTPKHLITATGQRVTLRCSPRSGDLSVYWYQQSLDQGLQFLIQYYNGEERAKGNILERFSAQQFPDLHSELNLSSLELGDSALYFCASSAPDTPPVNQPQHFGDGTRLSIL.

The chain couples TRBV11-2 to TRBJ2-7; 7 bases agree with TRBD1. The CDR3 consists of 15 residues. J was trimmed by 2 bases and V by 5 bases; bases with no gene match: 9. Germline V gene lookup returns CDR1 SGHAT and CDR2 FQNNGV. Written as DNA, the CDR3 is TGTGCCAGCAGCCCCAACAGGGGCCTGACCTACGAGCAGTACTTC. Protein product: CASSPNRGLTYEQYF. The variable domain in full, completed from reference TRBV11-2 and TRBJ2-7, reads EAGVAQSPRYKIIEKRQSVAFWCNPISGHATLYWYQQILGQGPKLLIQFQNNGVVDDSQLPKDRFSAERLKGVDSTLKIQPAKLEDSAVYLCASSPNRGLTYEQYFGPGTRLTVT.

This clone was recorded only once. The chain joins TRBV19 to TRBJ1-5, with 7 bases lining up with TRBD1. The CDR3 runs 15 residues. The germline gives CDR1 LNHDA, CDR2 SQIVND (reference sequence). V shed 6 bases and J 5 bases; nucleotides not matched to a gene: 10. The CDR3, as DNA: TGTGCCAGTAGCCCCGACAGGGTGGATTATCAGCCCCAGCATTTT. Its protein product is CASSPDRVDYQPQHF.

The rearrangement joins TRBV27 to TRBJ1-5; 9 nucleotides align to TRBD1. V dropped 5 bases and J dropped 8; count of bases not matched to a gene: 7. The CDR3 contains 14 residues. Germline V gene sequence: CDR1 MNHEY, CDR2 SMNVEV (reference sequence). CDR3: CASSPGQGRKPQHF. DNA of the CDR3: TGTGCCAGCAGTCCCGGACAGGGGAGAAAGCCCCAGCATTTT.

The rearrangement joins TRBV19 to TRBJ1-5; D ambiguous. Trimming cost V 5 bases and J 5 bases, with 7 bases left between them. There are 12 residues in the CDR3. Looked up from germline, CDR1 is LNHDA and CDR2 is SQIVND (reference sequence). CDR3 residues: CASSVPYQPQHF. The CDR3 DNA reads TGTGCCAGTAGTGTTCCTTATCAGCCCCAGCATTTT.

This clone was observed once. The rearrangement uses TRBV7-3 and TRBJ2-1; 9 nucleotides match TRBD1. The CDR3 spans 15 residues. Germline V lookup: CDR1 SGHTA, CDR2 FQGTGA. Trimming at V came to 5 bases and at J to 1 base, leaving 3 bases not matched to a gene. The CDR3 DNA sequence: TGTGCCAGCAGCCCGGGACAGGGATCCTACAATGAGCAGTTCTTC. Residues: CASSPGQGSYNEQFF.

The J gene is TRBJ1-3, the V gene TRBV5-1; a possible D gene is TRBD1 (6 bases). This CDR3 has 19 amino acids. V lost 3 bases to trimming and J lost 7 bases, with 29 bases between them. The germline gives CDR1 SGHRS, CDR2 YFSETQ. As DNA, the CDR3 is TGCGCCAGCAGCTCCCTTGGGTCTATGACAGGCCCGATAAGGAACACCATATATTTT. Translated: CASSSLGSMTGPIRNTIYF.

The genes are TRBV7-9 and TRBJ1-1, with 8 bases fitting TRBD1. The CDR3 length is 15 residues. J was trimmed by 0 bases and V by 5 bases; bases with no gene match: 5. Per germline, CDR1 SEHNR and CDR2 FQNEAQ (reference sequence). The CDR3 spells CASSATGVMNTEAFF. The CDR3 DNA follows: TGTGCCAGCAGCGCGACAGGGGTAATGAACACTGAAGCTTTCTTT.

This chain links TRBV29-1 with TRBJ2-7, with a possible D match to TRBD1 (5 bases). The germline V gene has CDR1 SQVTM and CDR2 ANQGSEA. The CDR3 consists of 13 residues. Deletions cut 4 bases from V and 6 bases from J, with 16 bases between. CDR3 DNA sequence: TGCAGCGTTGTGGGGTCAGGGTCTGGCGAGCAGTACTTC. Translation gives CSVVGSGSGEQYF.

The V and J genes are TRBV11-2 and TRBJ2-7, with D tentatively TRBD1 (6 bases). Germline V gene sequence: CDR1 SGHAT, CDR2 FQNNGV. Trimming removed 4 bases from V and 2 bases from J, with 21 bases in between. The CDR3 loop spans 17 amino acids. The CDR3 loop reads CASSSFTVRDTTYEQYF. The CDR3 bases are TGTGCCAGCAGCTCATTTACCGTCCGGGACACGACCTACGAGCAGTACTTC.

The V and J genes are TRBV29-1 and TRBJ1-4; 7 positions agree with TRBD1. CDR3 size: 12 residues. The germline CDR1 and CDR2 sequences are SQVTM and ANQGSEA. The trim removed 4 bases at V and 10 bases at J, leaving 6 bases unmatched. In nucleotides, the CDR3 is TGCAGCGTTGTGGGTCAGGGGGGAAAACTGTTTTTT. This translates into CSVVGQGGKLFF.

This clone is a singleton in its sample. This sequence joins TRBV9 and TRBJ1-3; D remains unclear. The V gene's germline CDR1 is SGDLS and CDR2 YYNGEE. V dropped 3 bases and J dropped 0 bases, with 7 bases sitting between them. CDR3 length: 14 amino acids. The CDR3 bases are TGTGCCAGCAGCGCCCGCAGCTCTGGAAACACCATATATTTT. It yields the protein CASSARSSGNTIYF.

The chain links TRBV20-1 to TRBJ1-1; 8 bases agree with TRBD1. CDR3 length equals 11 residues. CDR1 is DFQATT, CDR2 SNEGSKA, per germline (reference sequence). With 4 bases clipped from V and 6 bases from J, the junction kept 1 base outside the gene matches. CDR3: CSAKQGAEAFF. In DNA, the CDR3 is TGCAGTGCTAAACAGGGGGCTGAAGCTTTCTTT.

The chain joins TRBV27 to TRBJ1-2, with TRBD1 matching over 8 bases. Germline V gives CDR1 MNHEY, CDR2 SMNVEV (reference sequence). The CDR3 has 15 amino acids. V dropped 5 bases and J dropped 5; count of bases not matched to a gene: 10. The CDR3 region is CASSPYRGIEYGYTF. The CDR3 region has the DNA TGTGCCAGCAGTCCGTACAGGGGGATTGAGTATGGCTACACCTTC.

The CDR3 DNA reads TGTGCCAGCAGCCTCGGGACTAGCGGGGGTCAAGAGACCCAGTACTTC. This encodes CASSLGTSGGQETQYF. The V and J genes are TRBV27 and TRBJ2-5; 14 bases align to TRBD2. Germline V CDR1 and CDR2: MNHEY, SMNVEV (reference sequence). The CDR3 is 16 residues long. Trimming removed 6 bases from V and 2 bases from J; junction bases left unmatched: 5.

CDR3 sequence (DNA): TGTGCCAGCAGCTTGACAGGAGTCAATTCACCCCTCCACTTT. Translation gives CASSLTGVNSPLHF. The rearrangement links TRBV5-8 to TRBJ1-6, with D possibly TRBD1 on 5 matching bases. Germline V gives CDR1 SGHTS, CDR2 YDEGEE. With 1 base removed from V and 7 bases from J, the gap between germline ends came to 9 bases. The CDR3 length is 14 residues.

The table lists this clone with a count of one. The V call is TRBV5-1, the J call TRBJ1-2, with 7 bases matching TRBD1. Trimming at V came to 1 base and at J to 5 bases, leaving 11 bases not matched to a gene. CDR1 is SGHRS, CDR2 YFSETQ, per germline. The CDR3 consists of 16 residues. DNA of the CDR3: TGCGCCAGCAGCTTGTATGAGGGGGCGCCGAGATATGGCTACACCTTC. Amino acid sequence: CASSLYEGAPRYGYTF.

The chain employs TRBV7-9 and TRBJ1-1; unclear D gene. The CDR3 runs to 13 residues. V was cut by 7 bases and J by 1 base, with 10 bases left in between. Germline CDR1 reads SEHNR; CDR2 reads FQNEAQ (reference sequence). The CDR3 DNA reads as TGTGCCAGCACCTGGGGAGAGAACACTGAAGCTTTCTTT. It is translated as CASTWGENTEAFF.

This chain connects TRBV6-5 to TRBJ1-5; perhaps TRBD1 as D (6 bases). Between the trimmed V and J ends, which lost 10 bases and 5 bases, there was a span of 18 bases. Germline V CDR1 and CDR2: MNHEY, SVGAGI. The CDR3 runs 14 residues. CDR3 sequence: CAIGRGGRDQPQHF. The CDR3 region has the DNA TGTGCCATCGGCCGGGGGGGCAGGGATCAGCCCCAGCATTTT.

This chain links TRBV11-1 with TRBJ1-1; D possibly corresponds to TRBD1 (6 bases). V lost 5 bases and J 5 bases, leaving 9 bases between the germline ends. The CDR3 has 12 residues. Looked up from germline, CDR1 is SGHAT and CDR2 is FQDESV (reference sequence). The CDR3 DNA follows: TGTGCCAGCAGCCCCGGACAGACTGAAGCTTTCTTT. It is translated as CASSPGQTEAFF.

The chain joins TRBV9 to TRBJ2-7, with 9 bases matching TRBD1. This CDR3 comprises 15 residues. CDR1 is SGDLS, CDR2 YYNGEE, per germline. The V segment lost 4 bases and the J segment 5 bases; nucleotides outside the gene matches: 10. CDR3 in amino acids: CASSPGGQGFHEQYF. CDR3 sequence (DNA): TGTGCCAGCAGCCCTGGGGGACAGGGTTTTCACGAGCAGTACTTC.